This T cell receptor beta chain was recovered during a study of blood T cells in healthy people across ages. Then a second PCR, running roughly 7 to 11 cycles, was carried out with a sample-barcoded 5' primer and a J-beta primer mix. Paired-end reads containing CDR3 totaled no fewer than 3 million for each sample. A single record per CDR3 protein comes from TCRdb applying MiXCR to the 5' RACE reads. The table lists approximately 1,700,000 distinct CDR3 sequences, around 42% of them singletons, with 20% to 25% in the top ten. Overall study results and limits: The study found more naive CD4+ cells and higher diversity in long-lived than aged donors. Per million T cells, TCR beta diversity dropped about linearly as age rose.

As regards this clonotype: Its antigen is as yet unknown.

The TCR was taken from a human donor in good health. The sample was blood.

The CDR3 sequence: CASRPSGAPSDTQYF. CDR3 DNA sequence: TGTGCCAGCAGACCGAGCGGGGCCCCCAGCGATACGCAGTATTTT. The V call is TRBV2, the J call TRBJ2-3; 7 nucleotides align to TRBD2. J lost 6 bases, V lost 6 bases, and 12 bases had no gene match. CDR1 and CDR2 from the germline V gene are SNHLY and FYNNEI. This CDR3 is built from 15 residues. The full variable domain, completed using reference TRBV2 and TRBJ2-3, is EPEVTQTPSHQVTQMGQEVILRCVPISNHLYFYWYRQILGQKVEFLVSFYNNEISEKSEIFDDQFSVERPDGSNFTLKIRSTKLEDSAMYFCASRPSGAPSDTQYFGPGTRLTVL.